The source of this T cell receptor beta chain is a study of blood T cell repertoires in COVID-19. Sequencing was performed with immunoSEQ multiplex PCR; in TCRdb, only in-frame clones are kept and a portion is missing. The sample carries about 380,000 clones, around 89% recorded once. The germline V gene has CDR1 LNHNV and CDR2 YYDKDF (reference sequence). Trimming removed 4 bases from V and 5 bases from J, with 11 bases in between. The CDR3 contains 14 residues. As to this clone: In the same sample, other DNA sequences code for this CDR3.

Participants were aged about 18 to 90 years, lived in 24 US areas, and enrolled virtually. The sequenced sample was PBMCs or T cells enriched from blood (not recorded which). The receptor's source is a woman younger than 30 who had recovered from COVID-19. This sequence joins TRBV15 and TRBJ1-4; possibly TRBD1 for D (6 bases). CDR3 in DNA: TGTGCCACCAGCACCTTACAGGGCAATGAAAAACTGTTTTTT. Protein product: CATSTLQGNEKLFF.